A single sample gave rise to the 8 T cell receptor beta chains below, sequenced in a study of T-cell reconstitution after alpha-beta-depleted transplantation in children. Construction of the TCRbeta library involved unique molecular identifiers. MiXCR, run by TCRdb on the PCR reads, gives a single entry per CDR3 protein. The sample consists of over 550,000 distinct CDR3 sequences, roughly a tenth of them appearing once. Sample: PBMCs from the stem cell graft donor, taken from the stem cell graft. The receptors shown here come from a human donor who donated a stem cell graft to a child with acute myeloid leukemia.

Points on this clonotype: One end of the junction fails to match germline, which may point to a read error. V gene TRBV12-3 or TRBV12-4 combines with J gene TRBJ2-3, with TRBD2 matching over 8 bases. The CDR3 covers 14 residues. Here the CDR3 reads CASSPGLATATQYF. The CDR3 DNA follows: TGTGCCAGCAGTCCCGGACTAGCAACAGCTACGCAGTATTTT.

The chain links TRBV28 to TRBJ2-2; D not resolved. V gave up 3 bases and J gave up 6 bases, with 14 bases separating them. Germline V gene sequence: CDR1 MDHEN, CDR2 SYDVKM. There are 15 residues in the CDR3. The CDR3 DNA reads TGTGCCAGCAGTTTCCCCGGGCTCGGAGCCGGGGAGCTGTTTTTT. It encodes CASSFPGLGAGELFF.

This clonotype has at least ten counts. The chain employs TRBV20-1 and TRBJ2-1; D gene unclear. Germline values: CDR1 DFQATT, CDR2 SNEGSKA (reference sequence). The CDR3 consists of 12 residues. Trimming removed 2 bases from V and 2 bases from J, with 4 bases in between. The CDR3 DNA is TGCAGTGCTAGAACACCCTACAATGAGCAGTTCTTC. It codes for CSARTPYNEQFF.

This chain uses TRBV5-1 with TRBJ2-4; weak D call: TRBD2 (5 bases). The V end lost 4 bases, the J end lost 7 bases, and 24 bases lay between the germline ends. The CDR3 contains 17 residues. The V gene's germline CDR1 is SGHRS and CDR2 YFSETQ. CDR3 in amino acids: CASSPPEERHPANIQYF. The CDR3 nucleotides read TGCGCCAGCAGCCCACCAGAGGAGCGGCACCCTGCGAACATTCAGTACTTC.

This clonotype was counted many times. The gene calls are TRBV29-1 and TRBJ1-5, with D maybe TRBD1 (5 bases). Germline-derived CDR1 and CDR2 are SQVTM and ANQGSEA. This CDR3 has 12 residues. The V and J ends lost 4 bases and 4 bases respectively, with 8 bases between them. CDR3 sequence (DNA): TGCAGCGTTGGGGGGGTTAATCAGCCCCAGCATTTT. This codes for CSVGGVNQPQHF.

This clonotype was seen a handful of times. The CDR3 bases are TGTGCCAGCAGCTTAGCTTCAGCCAAAAACATTCAGTACTTC. Translated, it gives CASSLASAKNIQYF. The chain joins TRBV7-2 to TRBJ2-4; D remains ambiguous. Trimming shortened V by 0 bases and J by 0 bases, and 3 bases separated the two germline ends. The length of the CDR3 is 14 residues. Germline values: CDR1 SGHTA, CDR2 FQGNSA.

The CDR3 DNA reads TGTGCCAGCAGTCCCTATAGGAGCCTAGTTGGCGAGCAGTACTTC. It is translated as CASSPYRSLVGEQYF. The chain couples TRBV27 to TRBJ2-7; D gene ambiguous. From germline, CDR1 is MNHEY and CDR2 SMNVEV (reference sequence). The CDR3 is 15 amino acids. The V gene lost 5 bases and the J gene lost 6 bases, with 20 bases spanning the gap.

This clonotype has a handful of counts. The chain carries TRBV29-1 and TRBJ2-7; 10 nucleotides align to TRBD2. The CDR3 spans 16 residues. The germline V gene has CDR1 SQVTM and CDR2 ANQGSEA. With 4 bases clipped from V and 5 bases from J, the junction kept 14 bases outside the gene matches. This CDR3 reads CSVAGEAGGPSDEQYF. For the CDR3, the DNA is TGCAGCGTTGCGGGGGAAGCGGGAGGGCCTAGTGACGAGCAGTACTTC.